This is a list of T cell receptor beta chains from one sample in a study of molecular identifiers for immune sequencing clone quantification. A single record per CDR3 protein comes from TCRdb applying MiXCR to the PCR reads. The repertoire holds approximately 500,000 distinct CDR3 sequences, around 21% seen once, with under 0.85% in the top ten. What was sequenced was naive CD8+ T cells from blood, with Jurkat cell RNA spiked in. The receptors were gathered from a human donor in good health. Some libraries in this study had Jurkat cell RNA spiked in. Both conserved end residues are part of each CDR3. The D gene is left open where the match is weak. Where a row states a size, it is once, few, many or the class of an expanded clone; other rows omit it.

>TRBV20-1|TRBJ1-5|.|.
TGCAGTGCTCTGGACGGGCATCAGCCCCAGCATTTT
CSALDGHQPQHF
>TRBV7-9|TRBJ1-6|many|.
TGTGCCAGCAGCCCTATAAATCCCCCCGGACGGGCGAGGGCAGATAATTCACCCCTCCACTTT
CASSPINPPGRARADNSPLHF
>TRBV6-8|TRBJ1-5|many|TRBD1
TGTGCCAGCAGGCAGACAGGGAACAATCAGCCCCAGCATTTT
CASRQTGNNQPQHF
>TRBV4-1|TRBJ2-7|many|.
TGCGCCAGCAGCCAAGATCTTGGAGGGGGCGGCGAGCAGTACTTC
CASSQDLGGGGEQYF
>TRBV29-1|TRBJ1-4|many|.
TGCAGCGTTGATGTGGGGAGGACTAATGAAAAACTGTTTTTT
CSVDVGRTNEKLFF
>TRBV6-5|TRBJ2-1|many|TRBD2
TGTGCCAGCAGTTACTCGGCGGGAGGGCCGTACAATGAGCAGTTCTTC
CASSYSAGGPYNEQFF
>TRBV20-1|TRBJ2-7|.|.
TGCAGTGCTAGGATTCGCGGTTTGTACGAGCAGTACTTC
CSARIRGLYEQYF
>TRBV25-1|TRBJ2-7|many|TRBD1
TGTGCCAGCACCGGGACAGGGGTTTACGAGCAGTACTTC
CASTGTGVYEQYF
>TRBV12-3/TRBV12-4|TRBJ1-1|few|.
TGTGCCAGCAGGGCCGCGACAGGACCGAACACTGAAGCTTTCTTT
CASRAATGPNTEAFF
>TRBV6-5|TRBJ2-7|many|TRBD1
TGTGCCAGCAGTTTGCAACCGGGACAGTTTTCGAACGAGCAGTACTTC
CASSLQPGQFSNEQYF
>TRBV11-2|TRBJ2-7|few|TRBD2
TGTGCCAGCAGCTTGGGACTAGCGGGGTCCGCCTCCTACGAGCAGTACTTC
CASSLGLAGSASYEQYF
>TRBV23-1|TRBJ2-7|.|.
TGCGCCAGCAGTCAATCTATAGTCAGGGGATACGAGCTGTACTTC
CASSQSIVRGYELYF
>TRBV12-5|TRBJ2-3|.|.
TGTGCTAGTGGTCCGCAGGAGAGCACAGATACGCAGTATTTT
CASGPQESTDTQYF
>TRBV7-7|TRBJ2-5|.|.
TGTGCCAGCAGCCCAAGGGCAGGATCCGGAGAGACCCAGTACTTC
CASSPRAGSGETQYF
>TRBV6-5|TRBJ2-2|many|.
TGTGCCAGCAGTTACGATATCCCGAACACCGGGGAGCTGTTTTTT
CASSYDIPNTGELFF
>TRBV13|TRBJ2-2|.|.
TGTGCCAGCAGCTTAGGACAGGGAGGGAACGGGGAGCTGTTTTTT
CASSLGQGGNGELFF
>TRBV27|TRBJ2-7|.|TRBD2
TGTGCCAGCAGTCCCCGACTAGCGGGAGGGTCATACCGCGAGCAGTACTTC
CASSPRLAGGSYREQYF
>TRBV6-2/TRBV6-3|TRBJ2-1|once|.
TGTGCCAGCAGTTACTTGGCGGAGGGCAATGAGCAGTCCTTC
CASSYLAEGNEQSF
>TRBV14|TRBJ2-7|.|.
TGTGCCAGCAGCCAAGCTTTTATCCGGGACACCCTTACCTACGAGCAGTACTTC
CASSQAFIRDTLTYEQYF
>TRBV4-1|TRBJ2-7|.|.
TGCGCCAGCAGCCAAACCGTGGGGAGCGACGAGCAGTACTTC
CASSQTVGSDEQYF